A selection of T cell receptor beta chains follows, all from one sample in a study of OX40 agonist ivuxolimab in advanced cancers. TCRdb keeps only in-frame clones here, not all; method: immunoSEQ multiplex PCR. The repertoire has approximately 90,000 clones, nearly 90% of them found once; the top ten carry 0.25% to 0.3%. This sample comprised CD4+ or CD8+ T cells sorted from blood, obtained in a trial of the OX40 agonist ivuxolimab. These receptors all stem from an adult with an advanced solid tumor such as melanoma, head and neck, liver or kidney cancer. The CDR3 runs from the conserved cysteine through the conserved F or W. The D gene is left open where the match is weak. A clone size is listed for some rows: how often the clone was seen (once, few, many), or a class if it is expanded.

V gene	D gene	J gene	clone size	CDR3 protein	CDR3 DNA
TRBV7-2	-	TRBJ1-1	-	CASSLGQMNTEAFF	TGTGCCAGCAGCTTAGGGCAGATGAACACTGAAGCTTTCTTT
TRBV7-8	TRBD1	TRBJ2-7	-	CASSLGQDLYEQYF	TGTGCCAGCAGCTTGGGACAGGACCTCTACGAGCAGTACTTC
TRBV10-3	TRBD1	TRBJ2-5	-	CAISEKTGLQETQYF	TGTGCCATCAGTGAGAAGACAGGGCTCCAAGAGACCCAGTACTTC
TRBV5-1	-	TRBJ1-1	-	CASSLEVDTEAFF	TGCGCCAGCAGCTTGGAGGTAGACACTGAAGCTTTCTTT
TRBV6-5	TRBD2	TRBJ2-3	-	CASSYGMLAADTQYF	TGTGCCAGCAGTTACGGCATGCTAGCGGCAGATACGCAGTATTTT
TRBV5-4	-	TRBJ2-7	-	CASSFVLAGSYEQYF	TGTGCCAGCAGCTTTGTCCTTGCGGGCTCCTACGAGCAGTACTTC
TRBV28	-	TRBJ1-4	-	CASSSAGVSNEKLFF	TGTGCCAGCAGTTCCGCAGGGGTCTCTAATGAAAAACTGTTTTTT
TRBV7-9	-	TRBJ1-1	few	CASSPKLRVSTEAFF	TGTGCCAGCAGCCCGAAACTCAGGGTTTCCACTGAAGCTTTCTTT
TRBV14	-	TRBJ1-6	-	CASSLGVATPNSPLHF	TGTGCCAGCAGCCTAGGGGTCGCAACCCCCAATTCACCCCTCCACTTT
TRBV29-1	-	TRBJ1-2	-	CSARGGPYGYTF	TGCAGCGCCAGGGGTGGCCCCTATGGCTACACCTTC
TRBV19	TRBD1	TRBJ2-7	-	CASSIVFPGQGSYEQYF	TGTGCCAGTAGTATAGTGTTTCCGGGACAGGGGTCATACGAGCAGTACTTC
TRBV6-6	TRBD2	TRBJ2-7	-	CASSYSSGSSYEQYF	TGTGCCAGCAGTTACTCGAGCGGGAGCTCCTACGAGCAGTACTTC
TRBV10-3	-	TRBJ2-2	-	CAISVENGELFF	TGTGCCATCAGTGTTGAAAACGGGGAGCTGTTTTTT
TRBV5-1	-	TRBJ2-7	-	CASSLTFSYEQYF	TGCGCCAGCAGCTTAACGTTCTCCTACGAGCAGTACTTC
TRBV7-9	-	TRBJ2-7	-	CASSSPPARWQYF	TGTGCCAGCAGCTCCCCCCCAGCACGATGGCAGTACTTC
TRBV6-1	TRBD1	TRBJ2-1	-	CASTLGTGYYNEQFF	TGTGCCAGCACCTTGGGGACAGGGTACTACAATGAGCAGTTCTTC
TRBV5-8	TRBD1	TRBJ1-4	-	CASSPTGGARSNEKLFF	TGTGCCAGCAGCCCGACAGGGGGCGCAAGGAGTAATGAAAAACTGTTTTTT
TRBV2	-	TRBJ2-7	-	CASSEGQYEQYF	TGTGCCAGCAGTGAAGGGCAGTACGAGCAGTACTTC
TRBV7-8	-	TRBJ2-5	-	CASSLEERGTQYF	TGTGCCAGCAGCTTAGAGGAGAGGGGGACCCAGTACTTC
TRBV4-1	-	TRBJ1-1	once	CASSQPGQTNTEAFF	TGCGCCAGCAGCCAGCCCGGACAGACGAACACTGAAGCTTTCTTT
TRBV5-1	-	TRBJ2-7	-	CASSLTGSGYKQYF	TGCGCCAGCAGCTTAACAGGGTCCGGCTACAAGCAGTACTTC
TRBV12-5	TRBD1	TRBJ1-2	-	CASGLARTGENYGYTF	TGTGCTAGTGGTTTGGCGCGGACAGGGGAGAACTATGGCTACACCTTC
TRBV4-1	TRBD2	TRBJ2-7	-	CASSPGGTSYEQYF	TGCGCCAGCAGCCCGGGAGGGACTTCCTACGAGCAGTACTTC
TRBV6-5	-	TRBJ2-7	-	CASRTWGAYEQYF	TGTGCCAGCAGGACTTGGGGGGCCTACGAGCAGTACTTC
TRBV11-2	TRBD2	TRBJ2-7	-	CASSLRLAGLASHEQYF	TGTGCCAGCAGCTTGAGGCTAGCGGGGTTAGCGTCCCACGAGCAGTACTTC
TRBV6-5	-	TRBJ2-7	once	CASSPRDTAYEQYF	TGTGCCAGCAGTCCCCGGGACACGGCCTACGAGCAGTACTTC
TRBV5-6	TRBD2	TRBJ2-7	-	CASRVAGGGEQYF	TGTGCCAGCAGAGTGGCGGGGGGAGGCGAGCAGTACTTC
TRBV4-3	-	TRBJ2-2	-	CASSRAGDAGELFF	TGCGCCAGCAGCCGCGCCGGTGACGCCGGGGAGCTGTTTTTT
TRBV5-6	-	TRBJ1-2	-	CASSLVPAGGYTF	TGTGCCAGCAGCTTGGTGCCCGCCGGTGGCTACACCTTC
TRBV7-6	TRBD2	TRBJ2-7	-	CASSLRRGLAGEEQYF	TGTGCCAGCAGCTTAAGGAGGGGACTAGCGGGGGAGGAGCAGTACTTC
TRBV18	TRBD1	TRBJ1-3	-	CASSPPGQGSGNTIYF	TGTGCCAGCTCACCACCAGGACAGGGCTCTGGAAACACCATATATTTT
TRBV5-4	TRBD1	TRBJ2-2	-	CASSLGDSLTGELFF	TGTGCCAGCAGCTTGGGGGACAGCCTCACCGGGGAGCTGTTTTTT
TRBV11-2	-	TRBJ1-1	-	CASSSDRLNTEAFF	TGTGCCAGCAGCAGCGACAGGCTGAACACTGAAGCTTTCTTT
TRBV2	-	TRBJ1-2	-	CASSLITGTSGYTF	TGTGCCAGCAGTCTAATTACAGGGACCTCCGGCTACACCTTC
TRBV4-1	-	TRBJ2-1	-	CASSQDQSPPNEQFF	TGCGCCAGCAGCCAAGATCAGTCCCCTCCCAATGAGCAGTTCTTC
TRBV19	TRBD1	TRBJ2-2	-	CASSETGARELFF	TGTGCCAGTAGTGAGACAGGGGCCAGGGAGCTGTTTTTT
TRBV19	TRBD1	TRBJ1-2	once	CATRQGVSIYGYTF	TGTGCCACCCGGCAGGGGGTGTCTATCTATGGCTACACCTTC
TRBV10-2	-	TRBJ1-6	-	CASSLTENNSPLHF	TGCGCCAGCAGTTTGACAGAGAATAATTCACCCCTCCACTTT
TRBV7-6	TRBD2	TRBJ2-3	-	CASSLRTSGERDTQYF	TGTGCCAGCAGCCTTAGGACTAGCGGGGAGCGGGATACGCAGTATTTT
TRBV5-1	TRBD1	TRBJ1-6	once	CASSLALGQGNSPLHF	TGCGCCAGCAGCTTGGCCCTGGGACAGGGCAATTCACCCCTCCACTTT
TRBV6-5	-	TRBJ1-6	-	CASRGRVSYNSPLHF	TGTGCCAGCAGAGGGAGGGTATCCTATAATTCACCCCTCCACTTT
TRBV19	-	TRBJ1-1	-	CASSIGAGNFANTEAFF	TGTGCCAGTAGTATAGGAGCAGGAAACTTCGCGAACACTGAAGCTTTCTTT
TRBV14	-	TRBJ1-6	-	CASSRAGISPLHF	TGTGCCAGCAGCCGAGCCGGGATTTCACCCCTCCACTTT
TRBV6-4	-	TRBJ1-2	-	CASSAQAF	TGTGCCAGCAGTGCTCAGGCTTTC
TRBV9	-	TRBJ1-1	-	CASSDGSLNTEAFF	TGTGCCAGCAGCGACGGCTCCCTGAACACTGAAGCTTTCTTT
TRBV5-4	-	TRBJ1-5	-	CASSLDRANQPQHF	TGTGCCAGCAGCTTGGACAGGGCCAATCAGCCCCAGCATTTT
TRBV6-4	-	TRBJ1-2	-	CASSDSGAGTNYGYTF	TGTGCCAGCAGTGACTCTGGGGCAGGGACTAACTATGGCTACACCTTC
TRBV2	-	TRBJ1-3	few	CASRIGNTIYF	TGTGCCAGCAGAATCGGAAACACCATATATTTT
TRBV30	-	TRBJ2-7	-	CAGGILYEQYF	TGTGCCGGGGGGATCCTTTACGAGCAGTACTTC
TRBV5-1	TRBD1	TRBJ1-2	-	CASSLAGTGGSGYTF	TGCGCCAGCAGCTTAGCCGGGACAGGGGGCTCTGGCTACACCTTC
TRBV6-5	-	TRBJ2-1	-	CASTNRLNEQFF	TGTGCCAGCACCAACCGACTCAATGAGCAGTTCTTC
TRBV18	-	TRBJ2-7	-	CASSEDYEQYF	TGTGCCAGCTCAGAGGACTACGAGCAGTACTTC
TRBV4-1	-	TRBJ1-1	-	CASSLDTEAFF	TGCGCCAGCAGCCTGGACACTGAAGCTTTCTTT